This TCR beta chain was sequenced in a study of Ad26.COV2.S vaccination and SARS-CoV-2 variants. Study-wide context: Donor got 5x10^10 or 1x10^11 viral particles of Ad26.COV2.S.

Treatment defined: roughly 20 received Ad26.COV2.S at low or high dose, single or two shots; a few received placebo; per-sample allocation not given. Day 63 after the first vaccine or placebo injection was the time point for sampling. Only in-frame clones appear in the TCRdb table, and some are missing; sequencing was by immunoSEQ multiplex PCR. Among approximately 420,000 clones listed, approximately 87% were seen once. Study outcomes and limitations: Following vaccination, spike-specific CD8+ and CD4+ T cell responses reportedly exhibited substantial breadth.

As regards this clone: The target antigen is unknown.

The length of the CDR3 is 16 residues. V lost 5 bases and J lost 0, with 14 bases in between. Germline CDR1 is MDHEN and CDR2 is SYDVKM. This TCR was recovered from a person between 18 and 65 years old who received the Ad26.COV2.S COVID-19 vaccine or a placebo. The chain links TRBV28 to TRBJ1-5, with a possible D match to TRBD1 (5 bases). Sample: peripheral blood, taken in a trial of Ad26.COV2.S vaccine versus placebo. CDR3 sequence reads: CASSGTFIYSNQPQHF. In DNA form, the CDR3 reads TGTGCCAGCAGTGGGACGTTCATATATAGCAATCAGCCCCAGCATTTT.